This entry concerns a single T cell receptor (beta chain). This clonotype occurred many times. Its antigen is still unknown. Within one base of it there is no much larger clone, and no base qualities were kept. The sample is drawn from a study of blood T cells in healthy people across ages (dated by TCRdb to the mid-2010s). For the wider study: Template switching captured roughly one uniquely barcoded TCR beta cDNA molecule per two T cells in model experiments. Using the same blood draw, the study looked at two additional independent replicas of 1 million unique cDNA reads for two donors, one aged 18 to 30 and the other aged 80 or older. The study measured age-related changes in TCR beta repertoire diversity using deep sequencing normalized with unique cDNA molecular identifiers. Donors of different ages were randomly distributed across sequencing lanes to avoid experimental bias. Donors were grouped into four age groups: young (average approximately 15 years), middle-aged (39), aged (over 55) and long-lived (approximately 75).

Deletion took 0 bases off V and 2 bases off J, with a span of 3 bases between the germline ends. The germline V gene provides CDR1 LGHNA and CDR2 YSLEER. The CDR3, from cysteine to phenylalanine, totals 13 residues. Only the CDR3 DNA stays, 39 bases, in frame from base 1. Donors were a few dozen systemically healthy Caucasian individuals from Russia aged 6 to 90 years. Approximately 10 milliliters of peripheral blood were collected from each donor into EDTA-treated Vacutainer tubes. Ficoll-Paque density-gradient centrifugation was used to isolate PBMCs, with at least 7 million per sample. Total RNA, at least 5 micrograms per sample, was extracted from PBMCs with Trizol reagent. The percentages of naive CD45RAhigh/CD27high T cells were determined by flow cytometry on a PBMC aliquot from every donor. General conclusions and limits of the study: As age increased, observed TCR beta diversity per million T cells dropped in a roughly linear way, and a significant reduction was already evident by age approximately 40. Because the CMV infection status of the donors was unknown, age-related changes in expanded clonotypes may potentially have been confounded. Compared with the aged group, more naive CD4+ T cells, fewer expanded clones and increased TCR diversity were shown by the long-lived group, suggesting age selection. A strong correlation was found between observed TCR beta diversity and the percentage of naive T cells measured by flow cytometry. Bulk unsorted PBMC profiling prevented conclusive comparison of naive and antigen-experienced compartments. Estimates of total diversity based on one million sequenced T cells were considered lower bounds and underestimates.

The library was generated by 5' RACE. The data were produced on an Illumina HiSeq 2500. The second PCR ran for about 7 to 11 cycles and used a J-beta primer mix along with a sample-barcoded 5' primer. Each TCR beta cDNA molecule received a unique molecular identifier from a template-switch 5' adaptor carrying 12 random nucleotides. At least 2.5 million CDR3-containing paired-end reads were obtained from each sample. First-strand cDNA synthesis was performed from all RNA using the Mint cDNA synthesis kit, with priming by a TRBC-specific oligonucleotide. All cDNA was treated with uracil-DNA glycosylase and then went through a first 18-cycle PCR with the universal primers M1SS and BC2_uni_R. From the authors' description of their analysis: Each sample was normalized by randomly selecting 1 million high-quality reads, each carrying a distinct molecular identifier. Reads sharing molecular identifiers were discarded rather than binned into consensus sequences. MiTCR, run with a Q25 quality threshold and the strictest error-elimination algorithm, handled CDR3 identification, clonotype clustering and error correction. A nonparametric unseen species model with Euler transformation was used to estimate a lower bound on total TCR beta diversity. TCRdb reworked the public reads: Q25 trimming with fastp, MiXCR clone assembly, productive beta chains retained. Rows with a matching CDR3 protein are joined into one entry that keeps the most common DNA and genes. The V and J calls shown here were made by TCRdb, not taken from the authors' results. Recorded for this sample are about 1.1 million distinct CDR3 sequences; 35% to 45% of them occurred a single time. The ten largest clones capture around 13% of the sample.

The TCR originated in a man younger than 35 in good health. The V and J segments used are TRBV4-3 and TRBJ2-3; a confident D gene designation cannot be given. The sequenced sample consisted of blood. The CDR3 in this case is CASSQDPTDTQYF. The nucleotide sequence reads as follows: TGCGCCAGCAGCCAAGATCCCACAGATACGCAGTATTTT.